Shown below are 32 T cell receptor beta chains from a single sample sequenced in a study of read filtering for tumor transcriptome and immune sequencing (TCRdb year 2020). The sequencing machine was an Illumina HiSeq 4000. TCR libraries were constructed from about 400 ng RNA using the Immunoverse kit, and molecular barcoded adaptors covering alpha/delta and beta/gamma chains were employed. Clones were called with MiXCR by TCRdb after fastp trimmed the public reads at Q25, and only in-frame beta chains were retained. Under each unique CDR3 protein, matching rows form one entry showing the most common genes and DNA. The sample table contains some 62,000 distinct CDR3 sequences; only one count was recorded for approximately 15% of them. Jointly, the top ten make up approximately 47% of the sample. Source material: a population of CD138-negative cells sorted from bone marrow. Taken with the paper, the label for cell subset or site translates to: bone marrow mononuclear cells depleted of CD138+ plasma/myeloma cells by negative magnetic selection. These receptors came from a donor aged 40 or older with multiple myeloma.

About this clonotype itself: This may come from a read error, since a much larger clone is one base off. The V gene is TRBV12-5, the J gene TRBJ1-1; 7 bases map to TRBD1. The length of the CDR3 is 13 residues. Looked up from germline, CDR1 is LGHNT and CDR2 is FRNRAP. V gave up 11 bases and J gave up 4 bases; unmatched junction bases: 10. This CDR3 is CAGTGQVSTEAFF. CDR3 nucleotides: TGTGCTGGTACCGGACAGGTGAGCACTGAAGCTTTCTTT. Complete variable domain (other parts from reference TRBV12-5 and TRBJ1-1): DARVTQTPRHKVTEMGQEVTMRCQPILGHNTVFWYRQTMMQGLELLAYFRNRAPLDDSGMPKDRFSAEMPDATLATLKIQPSEPRDSAVYFCAGTGQVSTEAFFGQGTRLTVV.

This clonotype was seen at least ten times. The rearrangement uses TRBV2 and TRBJ1-1; possibly TRBD1 for D (5 bases). Per germline, CDR1 SNHLY and CDR2 FYNNEI. CDR3 length: 14 amino acids. V was cut by 6 bases and J by 5 bases, with 16 bases left in between. The CDR3 reads CASRSRAGGTEAFF. For the CDR3, the DNA is TGTGCCAGCAGGTCCAGGGCCGGGGGGACTGAAGCTTTCTTT. The full variable domain, in which reference TRBV2 and TRBJ1-1 provide the parts outside the CDR3, is EPEVTQTPSHQVTQMGQEVILRCVPISNHLYFYWYRQILGQKVEFLVSFYNNEISEKSEIFDDQFSVERPDGSNFTLKIRSTKLEDSAMYFCASRSRAGGTEAFFGQGTRLTVV.

In this sample, this clonotype turned up many times. The chain links TRBV2 to TRBJ2-1; 7 nucleotides match TRBD2. From germline, CDR1 is SNHLY and CDR2 FYNNEI. The CDR3 has 14 residues. J was trimmed by 8 bases and V by 6 bases; bases with no gene match: 10. CDR3 sequence (DNA): TGTGCCAGCAGGGATGGGCGGGAGATAGATGAGCAGTTCTTC. Its protein is CASRDGREIDEQFF.

This clonotype has ten or more counts. V and J are TRBV7-6 and TRBJ2-7; 8 positions match TRBD2. Trimming at V came to 1 base and at J to 7 bases, leaving 15 bases not matched to a gene. The CDR3 is made up of 17 amino acids. Germline V gives CDR1 SGHVS, CDR2 FNYEAQ. CDR3 sequence reads: CASSLGSGSSLTTEQYF. CDR3 coding DNA: TGTGCCAGCAGCTTAGGAAGCGGGAGCTCCCTAACGACTGAGCAGTACTTC.

Many counts were recorded for this clonotype. In nucleotides, the CDR3 is TGTGCCAGCAGCTTAACTGGGTGGGGGGGAGAGAGGGCTTTCTTT. Protein product: CASSLTGWGGERAFF. The chain joins TRBV7-2 to TRBJ1-1, with D possibly matching TRBD1 (5 bases). From germline, CDR1 is SGHTA and CDR2 FQGNSA. The CDR3 runs 15 residues. V was pared by 2 bases and J by 11 bases, with 21 bases between.

This clonotype was picked up many times. J is TRBJ1-2 and V is TRBV30; maybe TRBD1 (6 bases). V dropped 1 base and J dropped 6 bases, with 21 bases sitting between them. This CDR3 has 16 residues. CDR1 is GTSNPN, CDR2 SVGIG, per germline (reference sequence). CDR3 nucleotides: TGTGCCTGGAGTGAGTCTTCAGGGGTGAGAGCGGATGGCTACACCTTC. It encodes CAWSESSGVRADGYTF.

The V call is TRBV19, the J call TRBJ2-2, with D tentatively TRBD1 (7 bases). The ends were cut back, 5 bases at V and 5 bases at J, with 15 bases in the middle. There are 15 residues in the CDR3. The germline V gene has CDR1 LNHDA and CDR2 SQIVND (reference sequence). CDR3 sequence reads: CASSASGGLTGELFF. The CDR3 nucleotides are TGTGCCAGTAGTGCGTCAGGGGGGTTAACCGGGGAGCTGTTTTTT. Variable domain in full (rest from reference TRBV19 and TRBJ2-2): DGGITQSPKYLFRKEGQNVTLSCEQNLNHDAMYWYRQDPGQGLRLIYYSQIVNDFQKGDIAEGYSVSREKKESFPLTVTSAQKNPTAFYLCASSASGGLTGELFFGEGSRLTVL.

This clonotype was seen many times. The chain links TRBV19 to TRBJ2-5, with D maybe TRBD2 (5 bases). Germline CDR1 and CDR2: LNHDA and SQIVND (reference sequence). Trimming left V 2 bases short and J 2 bases short, with 12 bases between. This CDR3 region has 15 residues. CDR3 amino acids: CASSISGLQQETQYF. The CDR3 nucleotides read TGTGCCAGTAGTATAAGTGGACTGCAACAAGAGACCCAGTACTTC.

This clonotype was recorded a few times. The V gene is TRBV14, the J gene TRBJ1-6; D is uncertain. From germline, CDR1 is SGHDN and CDR2 FVKESK. The CDR3 has 16 residues. The V gene lost 0 bases and the J gene lost 10 bases, with 16 bases spanning the gap. CDR3 region: CASSQDFPIRGSPLHF. The CDR3, as DNA: TGTGCCAGCAGCCAAGATTTTCCGATCCGAGGATCACCCCTCCACTTT. The variable domain in full, completed from reference TRBV14 and TRBJ1-6, reads EAGVTQFPSHSVIEKGQTVTLRCDPISGHDNLYWYRRVMGKEIKFLLHFVKESKQDESGMPNNRFLAERTGGTYSTLKVQPAELEDSGVYFCASSQDFPIRGSPLHFGNGTRLTVT.

With respect to this clonotype: A single base separates this from a much larger clone, so it may be a read error. The chain uses TRBV7-3 and TRBJ2-1; D remains ambiguous. CDR3 length equals 15 residues. V shed 4 bases and J shed 0 bases, with 10 bases lying between them. CDR1 is SGHTA, CDR2 FQGTGA, per germline. CDR3 sequence: CASSSSQNSYNEQFF. DNA for the CDR3: TGTGCCAGCAGCTCAAGCCAGAACTCCTACAATGAGCAGTTCTTC.

This clonotype was seen repeatedly, ten times or more. The chain has TRBV20-1 and TRBJ1-1, with TRBD1 as a possible D gene (5 bases). CDR1 is DFQATT, CDR2 SNEGSKA, per germline (reference sequence). Trimming cost V 3 bases and J 6 bases, with 14 bases left between them. This CDR3 is 13 amino acids long. CDR3 protein: CSAREGLVSEAFF. The CDR3 coding sequence is TGCAGTGCTAGGGAGGGGTTAGTCTCTGAAGCTTTCTTT.

The chain uses TRBV5-6 and TRBJ2-1; 9 nucleotides agree with TRBD2. The V segment lost 1 base and the J segment 5 bases; nucleotides outside the gene matches: 10. CDR1 is SGHDT and CDR2 is YYEEEE in the germline V gene. The CDR3 is 17 residues long. CDR3 coding DNA: TGTGCCAGCAGCTTGTCCCGCCTAGCGGGATTTCACAATGAGCAGTTCTTC. Translating gives CASSLSRLAGFHNEQFF.

This clonotype was seen repeatedly, ten times or more. The V and J genes are TRBV7-2 and TRBJ2-2, with 9 bases aligning to TRBD1. The CDR3 has 15 residues. V trimming: 3 bases; J trimming: 4 bases; junction bases outside the gene matches: 3. Per germline, CDR1 SGHTA and CDR2 FQGNSA. The CDR3 is CASSLGTGTTGELFF. The CDR3 DNA is TGTGCCAGCAGCTTGGGGACAGGGACCACCGGGGAGCTGTTTTTT.

This clonotype occurred many times. DNA of the CDR3: TGTGCCAGCAGCACCCCGACTAGCGGGAGCTTTGACTTCCGTCTAGATACGCAGTATTTT. It yields the protein CASSTPTSGSFDFRLDTQYF. The chain uses TRBV7-9 and TRBJ2-3; TRBD2 agrees at 12 bases. The V segment lost 5 bases and the J segment 5 bases; nucleotides outside the gene matches: 20. From germline, CDR1 is SEHNR and CDR2 FQNEAQ (reference sequence). The CDR3 length is 20 residues.

This clonotype came up many times. The V gene is TRBV29-1, the J gene TRBJ2-7; TRBD1 matches at 10 bases. CDR1 is SQVTM, CDR2 ANQGSEA, per germline. J gave up 2 bases and V 3 bases, and 1 base lay outside the gene matches. The CDR3 consists of 13 residues. The CDR3 DNA reads as TGCAGCGTTGACGGACAGGGGGCCTACGAGCAGTACTTC. Protein product: CSVDGQGAYEQYF.

Notes on this clonotype: A much larger clone is a single base away; this may be a read error. This rearrangement joins TRBV5-1 to TRBJ2-3, with 8 positions matching TRBD1. CDR3 size: 16 residues. The germline gives CDR1 SGHRS, CDR2 YFSETQ. CDR3 region: CASGLFGTGDTDTQYF. In nucleotides, the CDR3 is TGCGCCAGCGGCTTGTTTGGGACAGGAGACACAGATACGCAGTATTTT.

This clonotype appeared many times. The gene calls are TRBV20-1 and TRBJ1-1; D is perhaps TRBD1 (6 bases). The CDR3 is 15 residues long. The germline gives CDR1 DFQATT, CDR2 SNEGSKA (reference sequence). The V end lost 1 base, the J end lost 1 base, and 13 bases lay between the germline ends. CDR3 nucleotides: TGCAGTGCTAGAGTCCGCGAGACAGGGAACACTGAAGCTTTCTTT. Translated, it gives CSARVRETGNTEAFF.

V usage is TRBV3-1 and J usage is TRBJ2-1; TRBD2 matches 9 bases. Losses at the gene ends were 5 bases for V and 7 bases for J; bases not matched to a gene: 9. The germline V gene encodes CDR1 LGHDT and CDR2 YNNKEL (reference sequence). CDR3 length: 15 residues. For the CDR3, the DNA is TGTGCCAGCAGCAGTCCGGGACTAGCCCTTAATGAGCAGTTCTTC. Amino acid sequence: CASSSPGLALNEQFF.

On this clonotype itself: This may come from a read error, since a much larger clone is one base off. The CDR3 does not close with the conserved phenylalanine or tryptophan, likely indicating a read error. The gene calls are TRBV29-1 and TRBJ2-2; 9 bases line up with TRBD1. The CDR3 runs to 13 residues. Germline loops: CDR1 SQVTM, CDR2 ANQGSEA. V trimming: 6 bases; J trimming: 6 bases; junction bases outside the gene matches: 5. The CDR3 sequence is CSVWDREAGELFI. DNA of the CDR3: TGCAGCGTCTGGGACAGGGAAGCCGGGGAGCTGTTTATT.

In its sample, this clonotype was seen a few times. This chain connects TRBV29-1 to TRBJ1-3; weak D call: TRBD1 (5 bases). Trimming shortened V by 7 bases and J by 7 bases, and 17 bases separated the two germline ends. The CDR3 sequence is 13 residues long. Germline V gives CDR1 SQVTM, CDR2 ANQGSEA. CDR3 nucleotide sequence: TGCAGCGCGATGGGGGATCCCTTCAACACCATATATTTT. Translation: CSAMGDPFNTIYF.

At least ten counts were recorded for this clonotype. V gene TRBV30 combines with J gene TRBJ1-1, with TRBD1 identical over 10 bases. The V gene end was trimmed by 3 bases and the J gene end by 5 bases; junction bases not matched to a gene: 12. This CDR3 region has 16 residues. The germline V gene encodes CDR1 GTSNPN and CDR2 SVGIG (reference sequence). As DNA, the CDR3 is TGTGCCTGGAGCGTCTCCGGGACAGGGGTAAGGACTGAAGCTTTCTTT. Translation: CAWSVSGTGVRTEAFF.

This clonotype was detected ten times or more. The J gene is TRBJ2-3, the V gene TRBV5-5, with D uncertain. Trimming cost V 2 bases and J 0 bases, with 4 bases left between them. Germline CDR1 is SGHKS and CDR2 is YYEKEE (reference sequence). This CDR3 is 13 amino acids long. The chain's CDR3 is CASSFPSTDTQYF. The CDR3 nucleotides are TGTGCCAGCAGCTTCCCTAGCACAGATACGCAGTATTTT.

This clonotype was detected many times. The genes are TRBV28 and TRBJ2-2; D is perhaps TRBD1 (6 bases). Trimming took off 3 bases at V and 9 bases at J, with 11 bases between the two ends. The length of the CDR3 is 13 residues. CDR1 is MDHEN, CDR2 SYDVKM, per germline. The CDR3 reads CASSFGQSRELFF. CDR3 nucleotides: TGTGCCAGCAGTTTTGGACAGAGCAGGGAGCTGTTTTTT.

This clonotype has at least ten counts. The J gene is TRBJ2-3, the V gene TRBV24-1; 7 nucleotides agree with TRBD2. With 4 bases clipped from V and 2 bases from J, the junction kept 5 bases outside the gene matches. Germline CDR1 is KGHDR and CDR2 is SFDVKD. The CDR3 is made up of 15 amino acids. As DNA, the CDR3 is TGTGCCACCAGTGAGGGGGGGTATGCCACAGATACGCAGTATTTT. Translation gives CATSEGGYATDTQYF.

The chain links TRBV5-1 to TRBJ2-5; 10 nucleotides line up with TRBD2. J lost 3 bases, V lost 3 bases, and 5 bases had no gene match. Per germline, CDR1 SGHRS and CDR2 YFSETQ. The CDR3 totals 15 residues. The CDR3 sequence is CASSSLGTSEETQYF. CDR3 DNA: TGCGCCAGCAGCTCCCTCGGGACTAGCGAAGAGACCCAGTACTTC.

This clonotype came up many times. The chain employs TRBV29-1 and TRBJ2-1; D is possibly TRBD2 (5 bases). Germline V lookup: CDR1 SQVTM, CDR2 ANQGSEA. The germline V and J ends were trimmed by 2 bases and 0 bases, with 11 bases remaining between them. The length of the CDR3 is 15 residues. The CDR3 region is CSVEPLASSYNEQFF. CDR3 DNA sequence: TGCAGCGTTGAACCTCTAGCAAGCTCCTACAATGAGCAGTTCTTC.

As to this clonotype: A read error is possible here, since a much larger clone lies one base away. V and J are TRBV14 and TRBJ2-7; perhaps TRBD2 as D (5 bases). Per the germline V gene, CDR1 is SGHDN and CDR2 is FVKESK. The CDR3 spans 12 residues. Here the CDR3 reads CASSVASYQQYF. CDR3 nucleotide sequence: TGTGCCAGCAGCGTGGCTAGCTACCAGCAGTACTTC.

This chain joins TRBV29-1 and TRBJ2-2; tentatively, D is TRBD1 or TRBD2 (6 bases each). CDR1 and CDR2 (germline): SQVTM, ANQGSEA. The CDR3 is made up of 19 amino acids. V was pared by 0 bases and J by 0 bases, with 20 bases between. The CDR3 coding sequence is TGCAGCGTTGAAGATAGACGGGACACTAGCAGAGCGAACACCGGGGAGCTGTTTTTT. Protein sequence: CSVEDRRDTSRANTGELFF.

This clonotype was detected ten times or more. The rearrangement joins TRBV20-1 to TRBJ2-5, with D tentatively TRBD2 (7 bases). The CDR3 runs 13 residues. CDR1 is DFQATT and CDR2 is SNEGSKA in the germline V gene (reference sequence). V was trimmed by 5 bases and J by 5 bases, leaving 15 bases between them. The CDR3 bases are TGCAGTGCTCAAGCGGGACATAAGGAGACCCAGTACTTC. This gives the protein CSAQAGHKETQYF.

This clonotype came up many times. The genes are TRBV6-1 and TRBJ2-3; no clear D gene. From germline, CDR1 is MNHNS and CDR2 SASEGT. The CDR3 contains 15 residues. The ends were cut back, 7 bases at V and 0 bases at J, with 14 bases in the middle. CDR3 coding DNA: TGTGCCAGCACTATCGACAAGACTAGCACAGATACGCAGTATTTT. Residues: CASTIDKTSTDTQYF.

Note on this clonotype: A much more abundant neighbour one base away suggests this may be a read error. This sequence joins TRBV4-2 and TRBJ1-2; the D is unclear. The germline V gene encodes CDR1 LGHNA and CDR2 YNFKEQ. The CDR3 loop spans 12 amino acids. The CDR3 DNA sequence: TGTGCCAGCAGCCAAAGCAACTATGGCTGCACCTTC. Translating gives CASSQSNYGCTF.

This clonotype was seen at least ten times. This chain links TRBV11-3 with TRBJ2-7; 9 bases line up with TRBD1. V shed 0 bases and J 5 bases; nucleotides not matched to a gene: 5. CDR1 SGHNT and CDR2 YENEEA come from the germline V gene. The CDR3 is 15 amino acids. The CDR3 sequence is CASSLEGTGNHEQYF. The CDR3 DNA reads TGTGCCAGCAGCTTAGAGGGGACAGGGAATCACGAGCAGTACTTC.